Below are 3 T cell receptor beta chains sequenced from a single sample in a study of T cell repertoires in cytomegalovirus infection. Their cognate antigens are unknown. TCRdb re-called the reads with MiXCR, one entry per CDR3 protein. The sample lists fewer than 650,000 distinct CDR3 sequences; approximately 40% were seen once. The specimen was cultured PBMCs, collected from culture after CMV antigen stimulation. The receptors come from a human donor in good health (CMV status not recorded). Some clones in this sample may be carry-over from other donors' samples.

This clonotype was counted only a few times. The CDR3 is CASSSGLAGGTGGNEQFF. CDR3 DNA sequence: TGTGCCAGCAGCTCCGGACTAGCGGGAGGCACCGGGGGGAATGAGCAGTTCTTC. The chain has TRBV7-2 and TRBJ2-1; 14 nucleotides align to TRBD2. This CDR3 region has 18 residues. Germline values: CDR1 SGHTA, CDR2 FQGNSA. J lost 7 bases, V lost 4 bases, and 12 bases had no gene match.

The chain is built from TRBV20-1 and TRBJ2-1, with D possibly matching TRBD2 (6 bases). CDR3 size: 12 residues. The V end lost 6 bases, the J end lost 10 bases, and 16 bases lay between the germline ends. Germline V gives CDR1 DFQATT, CDR2 SNEGSKA (reference sequence). CDR3 amino acids: CSAPGGAGEQFF. The CDR3 coding sequence is TGCAGTGCCCCCGGGGGAGCCGGAGAGCAGTTCTTC.

The genes are TRBV7-4 and TRBJ1-1; TRBD1 matches 9 bases. The V gene end was trimmed by 4 bases and the J gene end by 7 bases; junction bases not matched to a gene: 16. The CDR3 totals 17 residues. Germline V gene lookup returns CDR1 SGHVT and CDR2 SQSDAQ. CDR3 bases: TGTGCCAGCAGCTCACAGGGGGCCGCCCTCATCTCGGGTGAAGCTTTCTTT. This translates into CASSSQGAALISGEAFF. The complete variable domain, with remaining parts taken from reference TRBV7-4 and TRBJ1-1, reads GAGVSQSPRYKVAKRGRDVALRCDSISGHVTLYWYRQTLGQGSEVLTYSQSDAQRDKSGRPSGRFSAERPERSVSTLKIQRTEQGDSAVYLCASSSQGAALISGEAFFGQGTRLTVV.